The clone carrying this T cell receptor (beta chain) has only one observation. These data are taken from a study of blood T cell repertoires in COVID-19. The length of the CDR3 is 14 residues. The germline CDR1 and CDR2 sequences are MDHEN and SYDVKM. V was clipped by 5 bases and J by 7 bases; unmatched bases: 6. Sequencing used immunoSEQ multiplex PCR; TCRdb keeps in-frame clones, though not all of them. The sample carries about 80,000 clones, roughly 88% recorded once. This clonotype originated in a man between 65 and 79 years old with acute or convalescent COVID-19. Material: peripheral blood. The J gene is TRBJ1-1, the V gene TRBV28; 11 nucleotides match TRBD1. The CDR3 loop reads CASSGQGARIEAFF. DNA for the CDR3: TGTGCCAGCAGTGGACAGGGGGCGCGTATTGAAGCTTTCTTT.